This T cell receptor beta chain was recorded in a study of cytomegalovirus exposure and HLA in healthy donors (dated by TCRdb to the late 2010s). For the wider study: According to an earlier analysis of 550 to 700 of the donors, some 180 million T cells yielded 117 million unique TCR beta sequences and about 280 Gb of sequence data. An early release that covered approximately 600 HLA-typed donors contained approximately 300 gigabases of sequencing data and around 85 million unique TCR sequences. Of the 398 genotyped donors, less than 90% were placed in the genetic ancestry cluster associated with self-reported Caucasian donors. The study aimed to test whether cataloging public T cell receptors could reveal signatures of past pathogen exposure. The study used immunosequencing to profile the T cell repertoires of more than 650 subjects and linked those repertoires to cytomegalovirus serostatus. In addition to the first cohort of hundreds of subjects, a separate validation cohort of approximately 130 different subjects was used. The study combined high-throughput TCR immunosequencing, statistical association of individual TCRs with disease status, and machine learning to predict cytomegalovirus infection status. A later analysis re-analyzed previously published TCR beta repertoires from approximately 670 donors and added high-resolution HLA genotyping to study TCR occurrence patterns. Rather than using new phenotypic data, the later analysis identified candidate immune exposures from TCR beta sequences and from how often those sequences occurred across donors. An earlier analysis of roughly 580 of the donors used high-throughput TCR beta sequencing to judge whether each TCR beta V gene segment behaved as functional or pseudogenic. Donor age, sex, ethnicity and CMV serostatus were compiled together with the repertoire data. Genome-wide SNP genotypes for about 65% of the 666 donors were used in a later genetic analysis, which treated that subset as a discovery cohort. All discovery cohort repertoires had been generated using a single sequencing platform. Class I and class II HLA loci were covered by the typing at four-digit resolution. Typing coverage varied by locus: roughly 629-630 donors for A, B, C, DRB1 and DQB1; roughly 520 for DQA1; about 570 for DPA1; fewer than 480 for DPB1. About 5 DR-DQ haplotypes were handled as single units for association and clustering, since linkage in the cohort was strong. Across 300 to 400 genotyped donors of the cohort, an average of about 220,000 unique TCR beta nucleotide sequences per donor were sequenced, and around 20% of those sequences were non-productive.

In regard to this clone: The antigen it recognizes is unknown. Per-nucleotide qualities are absent, and no much larger clonotype sits a single base away.

What the study reported, not specific to this receptor: The 87-base-pair reads could not distinguish some IMGT-functional V segments, including TRBV6-2 and TRBV6-3, so those segments were excluded. Because HLA typing was missing for some donors at each locus, association tests included only the typed subset. A later analysis reported that several top co-occurrence clusters appeared linked to parvovirus B19, influenza, CMV and Epstein-Barr virus. An association between a missense DCLRE1C variant and V-gene and J-gene trimming of TCR beta chains was found in a later genetic analysis and replicated in an independent cohort. In a later genetic analysis, fewer N-insertions in productive TCRs were reported among donors in an Asian-associated ancestry cluster than the approximately 710-donor mean. When HLA alleles, especially DR and DQ, strongly co-occurred, attributing TCR associations to individual alleles was difficult. In a later analysis, TCR association rates were found to vary across HLA loci, with the most associated TCRs seen for DRB1 alleles and the fewest for HLA-C alleles. Immune exposure information for the cohort was limited to CMV serostatus. The classifier was reported to diagnose cytomegalovirus status with high specificity and sensitivity in both the original and validation cohorts. Broadly in line with IMGT annotations, most TCR beta V segments showed up in productive rearrangements about 87% or about 30% of the time in an earlier analysis of a few hundred of the donors. This cohort had only TCR beta chains sequenced, and the lack of alpha or paired-chain data limited which features could be detected. In a later analysis, HLA-associated TCR beta chains were found to be more clonally expanded and to have lower generation probabilities than equally common non-associated chains. Specific HLA alleles were associated with 15,000 to 20,000 TCR beta sequences at a false discovery rate of 0.05 in a later analysis. The authors suggested that the approach could potentially be generalized to other disease states and immunological phenotypes. While some public TCRs were present in many individuals, most TCR sequences turned up only very rarely across donors. Fewer than 20 rarely observed V segments, including chromosome 9 orphons, were excluded from the earlier analysis of several hundred of the donors because counts were too low. In vitro tests confirmed that a few of the cytomegalovirus-associated TCR beta chains recognize cytomegalovirus antigens. A further reported finding was that TCR beta sequences accurately predicted the HLA-A and HLA-B alleles for most subjects in the first cohort. According to a later analysis, most CMV-associated TCR beta chains appeared to be HLA-restricted, and the HLA associations seemed to be driven largely by CMV exposure. Linkage disequilibrium might explain the correlated functional status among segregating V segments, but an unknown experimental factor could not be excluded. The sequencing pipeline was judged likely to have produced a cluster of highly shared sequence variants as a technical artifact. Sequencing depth was assumed to be roughly uniform across donors in the presence/absence analyses, though that assumption may not hold. The study gave a list of 150 to 200 TCR beta chains associated with cytomegalovirus.

From cysteine to phenylalanine, the CDR3 is 15 amino acids long. CDR3 DNA is the only sequence kept; it has 45 bases, read in frame from the first base. V and J lose 3 bases and 4 bases, and a span of 16 bases separates them. The germline V gene specifies SGHRS as CDR1 and YFSETQ as CDR2. The receptor library was made with the immunoSEQ multiplex PCR assay. For the multiplex PCR, a mixture combining 60 forward primers for TCR Vbeta segments and 13 reverse primers for TCR Jbeta segments was used. The CDR3 region of rearranged TCR beta genes was amplified from genomic DNA by a multiplex PCR assay. The Illumina HiSeq System was used to sequence the amplified TCR beta libraries as 87-base-pair reads. As for how the authors treated the data: A later analysis counted approximately 74 million unique TCR beta chains across the 666 repertoires, and around 9.9 million of these chains were shared by at least two donors. To remove PCR and sequencing errors, raw reads were error-corrected and collapsed into unique sequences using a nearest-neighbor algorithm that merged closely related sequences. To assign V, D and J gene segments, CDR3 sequences were aligned to IMGT reference sequences. For a sequence to be retained, a match of at least six nucleotides to both a V gene segment and a J gene segment was required. Rearrangements were classified as productive when the CDR3 lacked stop codons and remained in frame with V and J, and all other rearrangements were classified as non-productive. CDR3 was defined by IMGT convention, running from the second conserved V-encoded cysteine to the conserved J-encoded phenylalanine. Sequences without an unambiguous match to a single V gene segment were excluded from the earlier analysis of approximately 600 of the donors. An earlier analysis of around 600 of the donors classified V segments as functional when productive rearrangements were above 56.7% and as segregating when the standard deviation between donors was above 5%. A statistical classification framework was built for diagnosing cytomegalovirus status from the catalog of TCR beta chain sequences. In a later analysis, TCR nucleotide sequences were compared against IMGT/GENE-DB human TR gene sequences so that V and J genes could be assigned. The TCRdist pipeline was used in a later analysis to assign CDR3 sequences and most-parsimonious VDJ recombination scenarios. In a later analysis, every TCR beta chain was defined by the combination of its CDR3 amino acid sequence and its V-gene family, and reads without a unique V-gene family were dropped. To address suspected cross-contamination and a sequencing artifact, a later analysis removed approximately 590 highly shared, low-generation-probability nucleotide sequences. A later analysis calculated a clonal expansion index for each public chain from normalized within-repertoire ranks of inferred template counts. Generation probabilities in a later analysis came from a VDJ recombination model fitted to out-of-frame rearrangements, and those results were checked against IGoR. In a later analysis, TCR-TCR, TCR-HLA and TCR-CMV co-occurrence was scored with hypergeometric tests, and a repertoire-size bias correction was applied to TCR pairs. To estimate false discovery rates, a later analysis permuted the HLA or CMV assignments 20 times. A later analysis grouped co-occurring TCRs with DBSCAN, adding TCRdist sequence similarity when clustering within HLA-allele-positive subsets. For co-occurrence clustering, repertoires with fewer than 30,000 or more than 120,000 public chains were excluded, along with roughly 5 repertoires with anomalous nucleotide sharing. TCRdb holds this immuneACCESS table with in-frame rearrangements only. Some clones are missing; in checked studies, unresolved V genes explain under half, and the rest has no known cause. V and J calls and clone size are those listed in that table; D and trimming were worked out from the DNA. The sample includes 200,000 to 250,000 clones, with around 80% observed a single time. The biggest ten clones account for approximately 3.9% of the sample.

The cohort consisted of fewer than 700 healthy bone marrow donors. At the time of sampling, every cohort member was nominally healthy, though immune exposures that went unrecorded were likely present. The donor was CMV seronegative and was included in the group of 352 seronegative cohort members. Each donor provided a peripheral blood sample, and peripheral blood mononuclear cells were used for TCR beta sequencing. The Qiagen DNeasy Blood Extraction Kit was used to extract genomic DNA from the blood cell samples. This clonotype was obtained from a male donor in good health and CMV-seronegative. The sequenced material came from PBMCs. This chain is built from TRBV5-1 and TRBJ1-2; the best D guess is TRBD1, with 5 bases matching. In nucleotide form, the sequence is TGCGCCAGCAGCTCAACGGCGGGGGACCCCTATGGCTACACCTTC. The resulting protein is CASSSTAGDPYGYTF.